This T cell receptor (beta chain) was sequenced during a study of identical twins. Study-level findings and limits: Twins showed weaker excess sharing in their beta out-of-frame sequences.

Germline lookup yields CDR1 SEHNR and CDR2 FQNEAQ (reference sequence). Deletions cut 4 bases from V and 2 bases from J, with 15 bases between. The CDR3 has 15 amino acids. TCRdb used MiXCR to reprocess the 5' RACE reads, holding one entry per CDR3 protein. The table shows approximately 350,000 distinct CDR3 sequences, with 9% to 15% occurring only once. Only healthy Caucasians were enrolled as donors. A note on this clonotype: Its antigen is currently unknown.

Another study also made use of these data, one on yellow fever vaccine responses in identical twins.

Sample: CD8+ T cells sorted from blood. The rearrangement links TRBV7-9 to TRBJ2-7; D might be TRBD2 (6 bases). The TCR comes from a woman aged 18-35 years in good health. CDR3 sequence: CASSSQRVPPYEQYF. The DNA for the CDR3 is TGTGCCAGCAGCTCGCAGCGGGTACCTCCCTACGAGCAGTACTTC.